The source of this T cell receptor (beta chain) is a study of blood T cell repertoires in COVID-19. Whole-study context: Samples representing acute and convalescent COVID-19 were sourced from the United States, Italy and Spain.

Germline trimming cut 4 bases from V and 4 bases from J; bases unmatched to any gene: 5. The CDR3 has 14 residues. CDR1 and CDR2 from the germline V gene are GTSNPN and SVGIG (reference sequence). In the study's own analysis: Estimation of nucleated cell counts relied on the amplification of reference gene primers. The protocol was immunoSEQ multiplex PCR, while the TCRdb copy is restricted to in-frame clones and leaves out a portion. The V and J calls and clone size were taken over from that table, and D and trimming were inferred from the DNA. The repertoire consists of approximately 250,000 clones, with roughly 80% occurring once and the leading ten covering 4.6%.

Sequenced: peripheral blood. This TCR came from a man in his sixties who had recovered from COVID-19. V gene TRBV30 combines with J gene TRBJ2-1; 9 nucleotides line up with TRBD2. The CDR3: CAWMGSGGYNEQFF. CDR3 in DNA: TGTGCCTGGATGGGTAGCGGGGGTTACAATGAGCAGTTCTTC.